A selection of T cell receptor beta chains follows, all from one sample in a study of tumour-infiltrating T cells in Burkitt lymphoma. Sequenced by immunoSEQ multiplex PCR; TCRdb stores in-frame clones only, minus some. The table records about 14,000 clones, about 33% of them present only once. The sequencing input was tumor tissue. The receptors originated from a human donor with diffuse large B-cell lymphoma. Both conserved end residues are part of each CDR3. A D gene is named only where the DNA matches it firmly. Size values are once, few and many counts, or a class for expanded clones, and some rows have none.

TGTGCCAGCTCACCGCCCTTGGACGGGCGCAATGAGCAGTTCTTC,CASSPPLDGRNEQFF,TRBV18,NA,NA,TRBJ2-1
TGTGCCAGCAGTGAAGCGCTCAGCCCGTCTAGCGGGAGGGCCAAAACAGATACGCAGTATTTT,CASSEALSPSSGRAKTDTQYF,TRBV6-1,NA,TRBD2,TRBJ2-3
TGCGCCAGCAGCTTGGGGGGCGGGCAGAGCTCCTACGAGCAGTACTTC,CASSLGGGQSSYEQYF,TRBV5-1,NA,NA,TRBJ2-7
TGCGCCAGCAGTCTCGGGACAGGGGGCTTTCAGCCCCAGCATTTT,CASSLGTGGFQPQHF,TRBV4-1,medium-sized,TRBD1,TRBJ1-5
TGTGCCAGCAGTCCCCGTGGGGCCGGAAATGGCTACACCTTC,CASSPRGAGNGYTF,TRBV6-1,NA,NA,TRBJ1-2
TGCGCCAGCAGCTTGCTCCCTGGTTCCTCTGGAAACACCATATATTTT,CASSLLPGSSGNTIYF,TRBV5-1,few,NA,TRBJ1-3
TGTGCCAGCAGCGTGGACATCCCTAGCAATCAGCCCCAGCATTTT,CASSVDIPSNQPQHF,TRBV5-5,NA,NA,TRBJ1-5
TGTGCCAGCGGATGGCGGGGGAACGGCTACACCTTC,CASGWRGNGYTF,TRBV6-1,NA,NA,TRBJ1-2
TGCGCCAGCAGCACACCGGGGACCCAGTACTTC,CASSTPGTQYF,TRBV5-1,NA,NA,TRBJ2-5
TGTGCCAGTAGTATCCGAGGGACAGGGGGCTCGGGCAATCAGCCCCAGCATTTT,CASSIRGTGGSGNQPQHF,TRBV19,NA,TRBD1,TRBJ1-5
TGTGCCAGCAGCTACGGGGGGGATGAGCAGTTCTTC,CASSYGGDEQFF,TRBV7-9,NA,TRBD2,TRBJ2-1
TGTGCCACCAGCGTAGACCTAGACAATCAGCCCCAGCATTTT,CATSVDLDNQPQHF,TRBV15,NA,NA,TRBJ1-5